These 30 T cell receptor beta chains share one sample of origin, sequenced in a study of T cell changes during pregnancy in multiple sclerosis. TCRdb keeps only in-frame clones here, not all; method: immunoSEQ multiplex PCR. The sample yields about 89,000 clones, approximately 93% seen once. Sample: peripheral blood, taken after pregnancy. Receptor source: a female donor in good health, enrolled as a control in a pregnancy study.

The chain joins TRBV4-1 to TRBJ2-5, with 11 nucleotides matching TRBD2. This CDR3 has 18 amino acids. Germline CDR1 is MGHRA and CDR2 is YSYEKL. V gave up 1 base and J gave up 4 bases; unmatched junction bases: 11. The CDR3 sequence is CASSQAVSGLAGGETQYF. CDR3 DNA sequence: TGCGCCAGCAGCCAAGCTGTTTCCGGGCTAGCGGGAGGAGAGACCCAGTACTTC.

The V gene is TRBV7-2, the J gene TRBJ1-1, with 7 bases identical to TRBD1. This CDR3 is 15 amino acids long. Trimming removed 6 bases from V and 1 base from J; junction bases left unmatched: 8. The germline V gene has CDR1 SGHTA and CDR2 FQGNSA. CDR3 bases: TGTGCCAGCAGGCGTACAGGGGCCAAGAACACTGAAGCTTTCTTT. It specifies CASRRTGAKNTEAFF.

The chain employs TRBV6-1 and TRBJ1-1, with D maybe TRBD1 (6 bases). Trimming left V 8 bases short and J 1 base short, with 11 bases between. The CDR3 consists of 13 residues. The V gene's germline CDR1 is MNHNS and CDR2 SASEGT. CDR3 protein: CASYGGQNTEAFF. DNA of the CDR3: TGTGCCAGCTACGGGGGGCAGAACACTGAAGCTTTCTTT.

This chain links TRBV6-1 with TRBJ2-7; 9 bases align to TRBD2. The CDR3 length is 16 residues. Germline CDR1 reads MNHNS; CDR2 reads SASEGT. V trimming: 0 bases; J trimming: 0 bases; junction bases outside the gene matches: 3. The DNA for the CDR3 is TGTGCCAGCAGTGAAGCGCTAGCGGGAATCTCCTACGAGCAGTACTTC. This encodes CASSEALAGISYEQYF.

V gene TRBV10-3 combines with J gene TRBJ1-6; D gene uncertain. The V gene lost 3 bases and the J gene lost 7 bases, with 13 bases spanning the gap. Germline CDR1 is ENHRY and CDR2 is SYGVKD. The CDR3 runs to 15 residues. The CDR3 here is CAISELGDGNSPLHF. The CDR3 DNA is TGTGCCATCAGTGAATTGGGAGACGGAAATTCACCCCTCCACTTT.

The chain links TRBV27 to TRBJ1-5; a possible D gene is TRBD1 (6 bases). The CDR3 is 15 amino acids. Trimming cost V 6 bases and J 3 bases, with 15 bases left between them. Germline lookup yields CDR1 MNHEY and CDR2 SMNVEV (reference sequence). The CDR3 loop reads CASRLTGYFNQPQHF. CDR3 nucleotide sequence: TGTGCCAGCAGATTAACAGGGTATTTCAATCAGCCCCAGCATTTT.

The chain uses TRBV6-5 and TRBJ1-4; D not resolved. This CDR3 spans 15 amino acids. The germline V and J ends were trimmed by 0 bases and 4 bases, with 9 bases remaining between them. Germline-derived CDR1 and CDR2 are MNHEY and SVGAGI. CDR3 residues: CASSYSPGFNEKLFF. Written as DNA, the CDR3 is TGTGCCAGCAGTTACTCGCCGGGTTTTAATGAAAAACTGTTTTTT.

V usage is TRBV5-4 and J usage is TRBJ2-7; D gene uncertain. The CDR3 has 13 amino acids. Per germline, CDR1 SGHNT and CDR2 YYREEE (reference sequence). V was cut by 1 base and J by 1 base, with 6 bases left in between. The CDR3 region is CASSLYSSYEQYF. CDR3 sequence (DNA): TGTGCCAGCAGCTTGTACAGTTCCTACGAGCAGTACTTC.

The chain recombines TRBV6-6 with TRBJ2-3; D is ambiguous. V dropped 6 bases and J dropped 3 bases, with 10 bases sitting between them. The CDR3 consists of 13 residues. Per germline, CDR1 MNHNY and CDR2 SVGAGI (reference sequence). This CDR3 reads CASSTRPTDTQYF. DNA for the CDR3: TGTGCCAGCAGCACGCGGCCGACAGATACGCAGTATTTT.

The chain is built from TRBV7-2 and TRBJ2-5, with 10 nucleotides matching TRBD1. Germline V gene data show CDR1 as SGHTA and CDR2 as FQGNSA. V lost 5 bases to trimming and J lost 5 bases; unmatched junction nucleotides: 8. This CDR3 comprises 15 residues. CDR3 coding DNA: TGTGCCAGCAGCCCCGGACAGGGGGTTTGGGAGACCCAGTACTTC. Residues: CASSPGQGVWETQYF.

A note on this clone: The sample carries other DNA sequences with the same CDR3. The V call is TRBV18, the J call TRBJ1-1, with D hard to call. The CDR3 is made up of 13 amino acids. Per germline, CDR1 KGHSH and CDR2 LQKENI. The germline V and J ends were trimmed by 3 bases and 1 base, with 6 bases remaining between them. The CDR3 protein is CASSPRENTEAFF. DNA for the CDR3: TGTGCCAGCTCACCCCGGGAGAACACTGAAGCTTTCTTT.

The chain carries TRBV5-1 and TRBJ2-3, with a weak D call TRBD1 (6 bases). The CDR3 loop spans 14 amino acids. V lost 9 bases and J lost 1, with 15 bases in between. Per the germline V gene, CDR1 is SGHRS and CDR2 is YFSETQ. The CDR3 sequence: CATRLQGRTDTQYF. The CDR3 DNA is TGCGCCACCAGGCTTCAGGGGCGCACAGATACGCAGTATTTT.

The chain combines TRBV19 with TRBJ1-5, with 8 bases matching TRBD1. There are 17 residues in the CDR3. Germline V CDR1 and CDR2: LNHDA, SQIVND (reference sequence). V lost 4 bases and J lost 0; bases outside the gene matches: 8. The CDR3 spells CASSTGQGAYSNQPQHF. The CDR3 DNA sequence: TGTGCCAGTAGTACCGGACAGGGTGCCTATAGCAATCAGCCCCAGCATTTT.

V gene TRBV30 combines with J gene TRBJ1-5, with D possibly being TRBD1 (5 bases). Trimming shortened V by 5 bases and J by 2 bases, and 7 bases separated the two germline ends. The germline V gene encodes CDR1 GTSNPN and CDR2 SVGIG (reference sequence). The CDR3 is made up of 12 amino acids. The CDR3 region is CAWSTGNQPQHF. DNA for the CDR3: TGTGCCTGGTCGACAGGCAATCAGCCCCAGCATTTT. The full variable domain, rest sourced from reference TRBV30 and TRBJ1-5, is SQTIHQWPATLVQPVGSPLSLECTVEGTSNPNLYWYRQAAGRGLQLLFYSVGIGQISSEVPQNLSASRPQDRQFILSSKKLLLSDSGFYLCAWSTGNQPQHFGDGTRLSIL.

The chain employs TRBV25-1 and TRBJ2-4, with 14 bases lining up with TRBD2. Unmatched junction bases numbered 7, after V lost 6 bases and J lost 6 bases. The CDR3 runs 16 residues. The germline CDR1 and CDR2 sequences are MGHDK and SYGVNS. The CDR3: CASRGTSGSWGNIQYF. CDR3 DNA sequence: TGTGCCAGCAGGGGGACTAGCGGGAGTTGGGGAAACATTCAGTACTTC.

The DNA for the CDR3 is TGTGCCAGCAGTTACCGGGACTTGAGAAATCAGCCCCAGCATTTT. This gives the protein CASSYRDLRNQPQHF. J is TRBJ1-5 and V is TRBV28, with a tentative D call TRBD1 (5 bases). This CDR3 region has 15 residues. Germline assignment: CDR1 MDHEN and CDR2 SYDVKM. Trimming removed 4 bases at V and 4 bases at J, with 14 bases between. The whole variable domain, remainder taken from reference TRBV28 and TRBJ1-5, is DVKVTQSSRYLVKRTGEKVFLECVQDMDHENMFWYRQDPGLGLRLIYFSYDVKMKEKGDIPEGYSVSREKKERFSLILESASTNQTSMYLCASSYRDLRNQPQHFGDGTRLSIL.

V usage is TRBV29-1 and J usage is TRBJ2-2; the match to TRBD1 covers 9 bases. CDR1 is SQVTM and CDR2 is ANQGSEA in the germline V gene. With V trimmed by 4 bases and J by 4 bases, 10 bases remained unmatched. This CDR3 spans 16 amino acids. This chain's CDR3 is CSVGGRQGVSTGELFF. DNA of the CDR3: TGCAGCGTTGGGGGAAGACAGGGGGTTAGCACCGGGGAGCTGTTTTTT.

The chain joins TRBV9 to TRBJ2-1, with D possibly being TRBD2 (6 bases). Trimming stripped 4 bases from V and 9 bases from J, with 14 bases between. The CDR3 length is 13 residues. CDR1 is SGDLS, CDR2 YYNGEE, per germline. The CDR3 is CASSPQTSFEQFF. CDR3 sequence (DNA): TGTGCCAGCAGCCCCCAGACTAGTTTTGAGCAGTTCTTC.

This chain joins TRBV28 and TRBJ2-3, with 7 bases matching TRBD2. J was trimmed by 8 bases and V by 5 bases; bases with no gene match: 4. The CDR3 loop spans 12 amino acids. Germline V gene sequence: CDR1 MDHEN, CDR2 SYDVKM. The CDR3 region has the DNA TGTGCCAGCAGTCTACCGGGAGGTACGCAGTATTTT. Translation gives CASSLPGGTQYF.

This chain joins TRBV2 and TRBJ2-3; 9 bases are shared with TRBD2. CDR1 SNHLY and CDR2 FYNNEI come from the germline V gene. CDR3 length equals 15 residues. With 4 bases clipped from V and 2 bases from J, the junction kept 4 bases outside the gene matches. The CDR3: CASSASGTDTDTQYF. In DNA form, the CDR3 reads TGTGCCAGCAGTGCTAGCGGGACCGACACAGATACGCAGTATTTT. The complete variable domain, with remaining parts taken from reference TRBV2 and TRBJ2-3, reads EPEVTQTPSHQVTQMGQEVILRCVPISNHLYFYWYRQILGQKVEFLVSFYNNEISEKSEIFDDQFSVERPDGSNFTLKIRSTKLEDSAMYFCASSASGTDTDTQYFGPGTRLTVL.

V gene TRBV5-1 combines with J gene TRBJ1-2; 7 bases are shared with TRBD1. Trimming cost V 3 bases and J 4 bases; bases outside gene matches: 3. This CDR3 is 13 amino acids long. Germline V gene sequence: CDR1 SGHRS, CDR2 YFSETQ. DNA for the CDR3: TGCGCCAGCAGCTCCGACAGGGTCTATGGCTACACCTTC. This encodes CASSSDRVYGYTF. Full variable domain (outside the CDR3, taken from reference TRBV5-1 and TRBJ1-2): KAGVTQTPRYLIKTRGQQVTLSCSPISGHRSVSWYQQTPGQGLQFLFEYFSETQRNKGNFPGRFSGRQFSNSRSEMNVSTLELGDSALYLCASSSDRVYGYTFGSGTRLTVV.

V is TRBV4-1 and J is TRBJ2-7, with a possible D match to TRBD2 (6 bases). The V gene's germline CDR1 is MGHRA and CDR2 YSYEKL. CDR3 size: 14 residues. Trimming took off 4 bases at V and 1 base at J, with 11 bases between the two ends. The CDR3 DNA reads as TGCGCCAGCAGCCCCCAGGAGGGATCCTACGAGCAGTACTTC. This codes for CASSPQEGSYEQYF.

V is TRBV9 and J is TRBJ2-4; 10 nucleotides match TRBD2. V lost 3 bases to trimming and J lost 1 base; unmatched junction nucleotides: 4. Germline V gene lookup returns CDR1 SGDLS and CDR2 YYNGEE. The CDR3 runs 16 residues. CDR3 in DNA: TGTGCCAGCAGCGCCGGGACTAGCGCCGCCAAAAACATTCAGTACTTC. This gives the protein CASSAGTSAAKNIQYF.

The chain recombines TRBV5-1 with TRBJ2-7, with 8 nucleotides matching TRBD2. Germline CDR1 SGHRS, CDR2 YFSETQ. V shed 3 bases, J shed 0 bases, and the junction held 2 bases outside the gene matches. The CDR3 is made up of 14 amino acids. CDR3 sequence: CASSWGTSSYEQYF. In nucleotides, the CDR3 is TGCGCCAGCAGCTGGGGGACTAGCTCCTACGAGCAGTACTTC.

This chain connects TRBV7-2 to TRBJ2-1; D is uncertain. In germline, CDR1 is SGHTA, CDR2 FQGNSA. Deletions cut 5 bases from V and 0 bases from J, with 8 bases between. The CDR3 is made up of 14 amino acids. CDR3: CASSKPSSYNEQFF. The CDR3 DNA is TGTGCCAGCAGCAAGCCTAGCTCCTACAATGAGCAGTTCTTC.

The chain has TRBV7-6 and TRBJ2-3, with TRBD2 matching 9 bases. The CDR3 covers 16 residues. The trim removed 2 bases at V and 2 bases at J, leaving 5 bases unmatched. Germline-derived CDR1 and CDR2 are SGHVS and FNYEAQ. CDR3 sequence reads: CASSLSGGRATDTQYF. The CDR3 region has the DNA TGTGCCAGCAGCTTAAGTGGCGGGAGGGCCACAGATACGCAGTATTTT.

The J gene is TRBJ2-7, the V gene TRBV5-1; TRBD2 aligns across 9 bases. The CDR3 totals 16 residues. CDR1 and CDR2 from the germline V gene are SGHRS and YFSETQ. J lost 2 bases, V lost 4 bases, and 10 bases had no gene match. Here the CDR3 DNA reads TGCGCCAGCAGCCTCGGCTTTAGCGGGAGTACCTACGAGCAGTACTTC. Its protein product is CASSLGFSGSTYEQYF.

The chain employs TRBV5-4 and TRBJ2-7; the D is unclear. This CDR3 has 15 residues. From germline, CDR1 is SGHNT and CDR2 YYREEE (reference sequence). V shed 1 base and J shed 1 base, with 12 bases lying between them. The CDR3: CASSLLGPQSYEQYF. The CDR3 bases are TGTGCCAGCAGCTTGTTGGGTCCACAGTCCTACGAGCAGTACTTC.

V gene TRBV9 combines with J gene TRBJ2-5; D is possibly TRBD2 (6 bases). The CDR3 extends over 13 amino acids. Germline loops: CDR1 SGDLS, CDR2 YYNGEE. V shed 6 bases and J shed 3 bases, with 12 bases lying between them. The CDR3 reads CASNVGGEETQYF. The CDR3 nucleotides read TGTGCCAGCAACGTGGGGGGAGAAGAGACCCAGTACTTC.

The chain uses TRBV11-2 and TRBJ2-7, with D tentatively TRBD2 (5 bases). The V end lost 1 base, the J end lost 0 bases, and 16 bases lay between the germline ends. The CDR3 runs to 17 residues. Germline lookup yields CDR1 SGHAT and CDR2 FQNNGV. The CDR3 nucleotides are TGTGCCAGCAGCTTAGCCAAAGCGGCGGACGGCTCCTACGAGCAGTACTTC. Translation: CASSLAKAADGSYEQYF. The variable domain in full, completed from reference TRBV11-2 and TRBJ2-7, reads EAGVAQSPRYKIIEKRQSVAFWCNPISGHATLYWYQQILGQGPKLLIQFQNNGVVDDSQLPKDRFSAERLKGVDSTLKIQPAKLEDSAVYLCASSLAKAADGSYEQYFGPGTRLTVT.